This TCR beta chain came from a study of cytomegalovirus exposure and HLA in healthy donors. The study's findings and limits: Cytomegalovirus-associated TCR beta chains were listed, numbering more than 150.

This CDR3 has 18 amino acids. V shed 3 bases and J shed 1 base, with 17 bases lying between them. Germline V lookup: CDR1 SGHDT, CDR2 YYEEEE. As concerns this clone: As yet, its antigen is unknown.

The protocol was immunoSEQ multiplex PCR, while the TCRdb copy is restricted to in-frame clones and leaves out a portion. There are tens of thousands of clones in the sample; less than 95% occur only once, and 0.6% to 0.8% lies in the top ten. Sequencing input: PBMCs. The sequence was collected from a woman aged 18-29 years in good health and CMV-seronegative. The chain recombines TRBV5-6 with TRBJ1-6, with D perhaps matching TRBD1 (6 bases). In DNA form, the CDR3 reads TGTGCCAGCAGCTACCGGAGCAGGGGCGCATCCTATAATTCACCCCTCCACTTT. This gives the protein CASSYRSRGASYNSPLHF.